Following are 9 T cell receptor beta chains from one sample sequenced in a study of T cells in Graves' hyperthyroidism and ophthalmopathy. From RNA transcripts, TCR beta CDR3 regions were amplified. RT-PCR in the first round (using the HTBI primer set) targeted the TCR CDR3. TCRdb re-called the multiplex PCR reads with MiXCR, one entry per CDR3 protein. Of 450,000 to 700,000 distinct CDR3 sequences detected, 40% to 55% appear once; the ten largest clones hold around 7.7%. Sequenced sample: peripheral blood or thyroid tissue (not recorded which). All receptors come from a woman between 18 and 29 years old with Graves' hyperthyroidism.

This clonotype was counted ten times or more. The rearrangement joins TRBV12-3 or TRBV12-4 to TRBJ2-7, with 10 bases matching TRBD1. The V and J ends lost 2 bases and 2 bases, in that order; junction bases with no gene match: 3. The CDR3 sequence is 15 residues long. The CDR3 DNA reads TGTGCCAGCAGTTTATTTGGGACAGGGGCCTACGAGCAGTACTTC. Residues: CASSLFGTGAYEQYF.

This clonotype was counted at least ten times. The chain combines TRBV20-1 with TRBJ2-7; 9 bases agree with TRBD2. The J segment lost 3 bases and the V segment lost 1 base, leaving 10 bases of the junction unmatched. This CDR3 contains 16 residues. Germline V CDR1 and CDR2: DFQATT, SNEGSKA (reference sequence). CDR3: CSARVVPSGTFYEQYF. The CDR3, as DNA: TGCAGTGCTAGAGTTGTTCCTAGCGGGACCTTCTACGAGCAGTACTTC.

The V gene is TRBV6-5, the J gene TRBJ2-7, with D possibly called TRBD1 or TRBD2 (5 bases each). This CDR3 has 15 residues. Germline V gives CDR1 MNHEY, CDR2 SVGAGI. Trimming cost V 3 bases and J 3 bases, with 15 bases left between them. The CDR3 reads CASSYWGRTNYEQYF. The CDR3 DNA reads TGTGCCAGCAGTTATTGGGGACGGACGAACTACGAGCAGTACTTC.

About this clonotype itself: This could be a read error, since a much larger clone is one nucleotide away. The gene calls are TRBV24-1 and TRBJ1-5; maybe TRBD1 (5 bases). Trimming removed 4 bases from V and 12 bases from J, with 12 bases in between. The CDR3 is 12 amino acids. Germline values: CDR1 KGHDR, CDR2 SFDVKD. The CDR3 loop reads CATSDPGGDQHF. The CDR3 DNA sequence: TGTGCCACCAGTGACCCGGGGGGGGACCAGCATTTT.

There are a few counts of this clonotype. A junction boundary mismatches the germline segment, possibly from a read error. The chain recombines TRBV5-4 with TRBJ2-7; D is possibly TRBD2 (5 bases). CDR3 size: 15 residues. Germline CDR1 is SGHNT and CDR2 is YYREEE (reference sequence). The CDR3 DNA is TGTGCCAGCAGCCCCGGGATCGCTACCTCCTACGAGCAGCACTTC. Translated: CASSPGIATSYEQHF.

This clonotype was seen ten or more times. The chain carries TRBV29-1 and TRBJ2-6, with D maybe TRBD2 (5 bases). Trimming left V 3 bases short and J 0 bases short, with 6 bases between. Looked up from germline, CDR1 is SQVTM and CDR2 is ANQGSEA. CDR3 length equals 14 residues. The CDR3 loop reads CSVEGSSGANVLTF. DNA of the CDR3: TGCAGCGTTGAGGGGAGCTCTGGGGCCAACGTCCTGACTTTC.

The rearrangement uses TRBV24-1 and TRBJ2-3; 7 nucleotides match TRBD2. The germline V gene encodes CDR1 KGHDR and CDR2 SFDVKD. Trimming at V came to 5 bases and at J to 5 bases, leaving 9 bases not matched to a gene. The CDR3 sequence is 15 residues long. CDR3 amino acids: CATSARGRGVDTQYF. CDR3 DNA sequence: TGTGCCACCAGTGCACGCGGGAGAGGCGTAGATACGCAGTATTTT.

This sequence joins TRBV29-1 and TRBJ2-7, with 14 bases fitting TRBD2. With V trimmed by 4 bases and J by 5 bases, 4 bases remained unmatched. In germline, CDR1 is SQVTM, CDR2 ANQGSEA. This CDR3 has 14 residues. CDR3 nucleotide sequence: TGCAGCGTTGGACTAGCGGGAGGGCTGAACGAGCAGTACTTC. Its protein product is CSVGLAGGLNEQYF.

CDR3 sequence (DNA): TGCAGTGCTAGCCAGAACTATGGCTACACCTTC. This encodes CSASQNYGYTF. The chain joins TRBV20-1 to TRBJ1-2, with no clear D. The V gene lost 3 bases and the J gene lost 2 bases, with 4 bases spanning the gap. This CDR3 is built from 11 residues. CDR1 and CDR2 (germline): DFQATT, SNEGSKA (reference sequence).